The TCR beta chain under discussion was sequenced for a study of early T cells in non-severe SARS-CoV-2 infection (dated by TCRdb to the early 2020s). Context from the whole study: Because TCR sequencing was done on bulk RNA from unsorted whole blood, the alpha and beta chains could not be paired. General study outcomes and caveats: VDJdb matching was skewed toward anti-spike CD8 responses and likely underestimated virus-specific expansions, missing private and CD4 specificities.

According to the germline V gene (reference sequence), CDR1 reads SEHNR and CDR2 reads FQNEAQ. V gives up 6 bases and J gives up 3 bases, and the segment between their germline ends measures 9 bases. The CDR3 holds 12 amino acids from the cysteine to the phenylalanine. Only CDR3 DNA is held: 36 bases, read in frame from base 1. Library prep was done by 5' RACE. Sequencing was performed on a NextSeq 500. The TCR library protocol attached unique molecular identifiers to individual cDNA molecules to correct for sequencing error and PCR bias. Both TCR alpha and beta chains were sequenced, and tight co-correlation was observed between alpha and beta sequence abundances in each sample. The authors' analysis ran thus. Decombinator V4 was used to annotate the V gene, J gene and CDR3 of the TCR sequences. Expanded TCRs were defined as changing significantly between any two time points under a Poisson model with p below 0.0001. TCR abundances were normalised to the total number of TCRs sequenced per sample and expressed as counts per million. MAIT TCRs were defined by TRAV1-2 paired with TRAJ12, TRAJ20 or TRAJ33, and iNKT TCRs by TRAV10 paired with TRAJ18. VDJdb, accessed 1 November 2021, was searched for CMV, EBV and SARS-CoV-2 annotated TCRs, with TCRs annotated for multiple antigens excluded. In-frame beta chains were kept once TCRdb had trimmed the public reads at Q25 with fastp and called clones with MiXCR. Here each entry gathers all rows of one CDR3 protein and keeps the most common genes and DNA. These V and J calls are TCRdb output, not the study's own analysis. Within this sample are more than 65,000 distinct CDR3 sequences, with around 4.2% of them counted one time only. 3% to 4% of the sample goes to the ten largest clones.

This clonotype showed up many times. Its specific antigen is unknown. No clone much larger than this one lies a single base away; base qualities are absent. A case-control design nested within a healthcare worker cohort in London, UK, was used, with weekly nasopharyngeal swab PCR tests and blood sampling performed. Healthcare workers were recruited between 23 and 31 March 2020, during the week of the UK lockdown, and were followed weekly for up to roughly 15 weeks. This clonotype was obtained from an adult who was a healthcare worker with PCR-confirmed SARS-CoV-2 infection or an uninfected control (not recorded which). The donor label of this sample is uncertain. The source was whole blood, collected at baseline. Recombination connected TRBV7-9 to TRBJ2-7; matching of 6 bases hints at TRBD2 as the D gene. The CDR3 in this case is CASSRGNYEQYF. The DNA sequence follows: TGTGCCAGCAGTCGGGGGAACTACGAGCAGTACTTC.